These 13 T cell receptor beta chains were all obtained from the same sample, sequenced in a study of T cell responses to AZD1222 COVID-19 vaccine. The table came from immunoSEQ multiplex PCR; TCRdb's copy has only in-frame clones and leaves some out. The sample carries 130,000 to 150,000 clones, about 93% recorded once. Sequenced material: peripheral blood, taken on day 0 of AZD1222 vaccination. These TCRs come from an adult in good health.

The V call is TRBV6-5, the J call TRBJ1-6; no firm D call. Germline lookup yields CDR1 MNHEY and CDR2 SVGAGI. There are 16 residues in the CDR3. V shed 0 bases and J shed 12 bases, with 18 bases lying between them. The CDR3 protein is CASSYSFVGSEGPLHF. Written as DNA, the CDR3 is TGTGCCAGCAGTTACTCGTTTGTAGGATCAGAGGGACCCCTCCACTTT.

The V gene is TRBV19, the J gene TRBJ1-5; D gene unclear. CDR3 length: 15 residues. V was clipped by 6 bases and J by 0 bases, with 12 bases between them. CDR1 LNHDA and CDR2 SQIVND come from the germline V gene (reference sequence). Written as DNA, the CDR3 is TGTGCCAGTAGGCGGCCAGGCAATAGCAATCAGCCCCAGCATTTT. Its translation is CASRRPGNSNQPQHF.

V gene TRBV9 combines with J gene TRBJ2-3, with D perhaps matching TRBD2 (6 bases). Per germline, CDR1 SGDLS and CDR2 YYNGEE. CDR3 length: 12 amino acids. Trimming took 5 bases from V and 6 from J, leaving 10 bases between them. CDR3 sequence: CASSGSGDTQYF. In DNA, the CDR3 is TGTGCCAGCAGTGGAAGCGGGGATACGCAGTATTTT.

The genes are TRBV28 and TRBJ1-4; 8 positions match TRBD1. The CDR3 spans 14 residues. CDR1 is MDHEN and CDR2 is SYDVKM in the germline V gene. J was trimmed by 4 bases and V by 4 bases; bases with no gene match: 2. As DNA, the CDR3 is TGTGCCAGCAGTTCAGGACAGGGTAATGAAAAACTGTTTTTT. It encodes CASSSGQGNEKLFF. Full variable domain (missing parts from reference TRBV28 and TRBJ1-4): DVKVTQSSRYLVKRTGEKVFLECVQDMDHENMFWYRQDPGLGLRLIYFSYDVKMKEKGDIPEGYSVSREKKERFSLILESASTNQTSMYLCASSSGQGNEKLFFGSGTQLSVL.

The chain recombines TRBV19 with TRBJ2-7; D possibly matches TRBD1 or TRBD2 (5 bases each). The CDR3 runs to 14 residues. Trimming took off 5 bases at V and 2 bases at J, with 13 bases between the two ends. CDR1 and CDR2 (germline): LNHDA, SQIVND (reference sequence). The CDR3 sequence is CASSPGTVPYEQYF. CDR3 sequence (DNA): TGTGCCAGTAGTCCCGGGACCGTTCCCTACGAGCAGTACTTC.

This rearrangement joins TRBV4-2 to TRBJ1-5; tentative D call: TRBD1 (5 bases). Trimming removed 0 bases from V and 6 bases from J, with 9 bases in between. Germline assignment: CDR1 LGHNA and CDR2 YNFKEQ. CDR3 length: 14 residues. The CDR3 protein is CASSQDREGQPQHF. The DNA for the CDR3 is TGTGCCAGCAGCCAAGACAGGGAGGGTCAGCCCCAGCATTTT.

This rearrangement joins TRBV5-5 to TRBJ1-4, with D maybe TRBD1 (5 bases). In germline, CDR1 is SGHKS, CDR2 YYEKEE (reference sequence). This CDR3 is built from 16 residues. The V and J ends lost 4 bases and 0 bases respectively, with 13 bases between them. Here the CDR3 DNA reads TGTGCCAGCAGCCCTAGAACAGGTGCAACTAATGAAAAACTGTTTTTT. This translates into CASSPRTGATNEKLFF.

The chain is built from TRBV11-2 and TRBJ2-2; no reliable D call. The CDR3 totals 15 residues. The germline V gene encodes CDR1 SGHAT and CDR2 FQNNGV. V lost 5 bases and J lost 3, with 13 bases in between. The CDR3 DNA is TGTGCCAGCAGCACCCGACGCAACCACACCGGGGAGCTGTTTTTT. Its translation is CASSTRRNHTGELFF. Variable domain in full (rest from reference TRBV11-2 and TRBJ2-2): EAGVAQSPRYKIIEKRQSVAFWCNPISGHATLYWYQQILGQGPKLLIQFQNNGVVDDSQLPKDRFSAERLKGVDSTLKIQPAKLEDSAVYLCASSTRRNHTGELFFGEGSRLTVL.

The sample holds one count of this clone. The chain carries TRBV7-2 and TRBJ2-5; D ambiguous. Germline CDR1 reads SGHTA; CDR2 reads FQGNSA. The CDR3 is 14 residues long. V was cut by 7 bases and J by 0 bases, with 12 bases left in between. The CDR3 is CASTPFGHQETQYF. The DNA of the CDR3 is TGTGCCAGCACCCCTTTCGGCCACCAAGAGACCCAGTACTTC.

The chain links TRBV6-6 to TRBJ1-2; D call uncertain. With 4 bases removed from V and 7 bases from J, the gap between germline ends came to 16 bases. Germline CDR1 MNHNY, CDR2 SVGAGI (reference sequence). CDR3 length: 14 amino acids. The CDR3 bases are TGTGCCAGCAGTTCGAACTCGGGAGAGATTGGCTACACCTTC. This codes for CASSSNSGEIGYTF.

The chain recombines TRBV11-2 with TRBJ2-5; 7 bases line up with TRBD1. The J segment lost 2 bases and the V segment lost 3 bases, leaving 3 bases of the junction unmatched. This CDR3 has 14 residues. Germline-derived CDR1 and CDR2 are SGHAT and FQNNGV. This CDR3 is CASSFGTAQETQYF. In nucleotides, the CDR3 is TGTGCCAGCAGCTTCGGGACAGCTCAAGAGACCCAGTACTTC.

The chain joins TRBV3-1 (or the pseudogene TRBV3-2) to TRBJ2-2, with no clear D. CDR1 and CDR2 from the germline V gene are LGHDT and YNNKEL (reference sequence). Trimming shortened V by 1 base and J by 8 bases, and 8 bases separated the two germline ends. This CDR3 comprises 13 residues. The CDR3 spells CASSQGSRGELFF. In nucleotides, the CDR3 is TGTGCCAGCAGCCAAGGGTCTAGGGGGGAGCTGTTTTTT.

The V gene is TRBV29-1, the J gene TRBJ2-3; D gene unclear. The CDR3 extends over 11 amino acids. Trimming pared 5 bases from V and 5 bases from J, leaving 8 bases between. Germline V gene data show CDR1 as SQVTM and CDR2 as ANQGSEA. CDR3 coding DNA: TGCAGCGTTACTATAGGAGATACGCAGTATTTT. Its protein is CSVTIGDTQYF.